The 26 T cell receptor beta chains listed next were all sequenced from one sample in a study of CXCR3-negative and CXCR3-positive naive CD8 T cells. It was by 5' RACE with UMI labels that the TRB cDNA libraries were prepared. TCRdb reprocessed the 5' RACE reads, with one entry per CDR3 protein and no DNA. The table lists about 30,000 distinct CDR3 sequences. Sequencing was carried out using memory CD8+ T cells from blood. The receptor set was obtained from a human donor in good health. Some clones in this sample may be carry-over from other donors' samples.

V usage is TRBV7-9 and J usage is TRBJ2-2; the TCRdb call, TRBD1, lacks DNA for checking. CDR3 length: 14 amino acids. Germline lookup yields CDR1 SEHNR and CDR2 FQNEAQ (reference sequence). The CDR3 loop reads CASTRQGRTGELFF. Full variable domain (outside the CDR3, taken from reference TRBV7-9 and TRBJ2-2): DTGVSQNPRHKITKRGQNVTFRCDPISEHNRLYWYRQTLGQGPEFLTYFQNEAQLEKSRLLSDRFSAERPKGSFSTLEIQRTEQGDSAMYLCASTRQGRTGELFFGEGSRLTVL.

V is TRBV6-6 and J is TRBJ1-5; TCRdb designates TRBD1, a call that cannot be tested without DNA. Germline V lookup: CDR1 MNHNY, CDR2 SVGAGI (reference sequence). The CDR3 loop spans 15 amino acids. CDR3 residues: CASSYSAGVNQPQHF.

This chain links TRBV20-1 with TRBJ2-2; absent DNA, TCRdb's TRBD1 call cannot be checked. This CDR3 contains 14 residues. The germline gives CDR1 DFQATT, CDR2 SNEGSKA (reference sequence). The chain's CDR3 is CSAQGQRNTGELFF.

The chain employs TRBV6-5 and TRBJ2-7. Germline CDR1 reads MNHEY; CDR2 reads SVGAGI. The CDR3 is 15 amino acids. The CDR3 reads CASSYFLGTPYEQYF.

CDR3 residues: CASSFGGSSYNEQFF. The gene calls are TRBV12-3 or TRBV12-4 and TRBJ2-1. The CDR3 is 15 residues long.

The chain is built from TRBV28 and TRBJ2-7; TCRdb indicates TRBD2, and absent DNA this call remains unverified. The CDR3 loop spans 13 amino acids. CDR1 and CDR2 (germline): MDHEN, SYDVKM. CDR3 amino acids: CASSTGLSYEQYF.

The chain carries TRBV28 and TRBJ2-7; with no DNA, the TCRdb D assignment of TRBD1 cannot be verified. Germline values: CDR1 MDHEN, CDR2 SYDVKM. The CDR3 runs 15 residues. CDR3 region: CASSSSTGGLYEQYF. Full variable domain (remainder filled in from reference TRBV28 and TRBJ2-7): DVKVTQSSRYLVKRTGEKVFLECVQDMDHENMFWYRQDPGLGLRLIYFSYDVKMKEKGDIPEGYSVSREKKERFSLILESASTNQTSMYLCASSSSTGGLYEQYFGPGTRLTVT.

The V and J genes are TRBV20-1 and TRBJ1-1; TCRdb outputs TRBD1, but without DNA this stays unchecked. The CDR3 has 14 amino acids. Germline V gene sequence: CDR1 DFQATT, CDR2 SNEGSKA (reference sequence). This chain's CDR3 is CSARDPGLNTEAFF.

This chain links TRBV25-1 with TRBJ1-1; TCRdb outputs TRBD1, but without DNA this stays unchecked. Germline assignment: CDR1 MGHDK and CDR2 SYGVNS. The CDR3 runs to 12 residues. This chain's CDR3 is CASNRGGTEAFF. Complete variable domain (other parts from reference TRBV25-1 and TRBJ1-1): EADIYQTPRYLVIGTGKKITLECSQTMGHDKMYWYQQDPGMELHLIHYSYGVNSTEKGDLSSESTVSRIRTEHFPLTLESARPSHTSQYLCASNRGGTEAFFGQGTRLTVV.

The CDR3 loop is CASSFQANEQFF. This sequence joins TRBV11-1 and TRBJ2-1. Germline V gene lookup returns CDR1 SGHAT and CDR2 FQDESV (reference sequence). The CDR3 runs 12 residues.

V usage is TRBV14 and J usage is TRBJ2-5. This CDR3 is 15 amino acids long. The germline V gene has CDR1 SGHDN and CDR2 FVKESK. This chain's CDR3 is CASSQDIRSGETQYF.

The V call is TRBV7-2, the J call TRBJ2-7; TCRdb returns TRBD1, unconfirmable since there is no DNA. Germline CDR1 reads SGHTA; CDR2 reads FQGNSA. There are 13 residues in the CDR3. This CDR3 reads CASGGTNSYEQYF.

J is TRBJ2-7 and V is TRBV7-9; TCRdb's D call, TRBD1, is unchecked because there is no DNA. CDR3 length equals 15 residues. The V gene's germline CDR1 is SEHNR and CDR2 FQNEAQ (reference sequence). The CDR3 sequence is CASSVGQGSSYEQYF. The full variable domain, completed using reference TRBV7-9 and TRBJ2-7, is DTGVSQNPRHKITKRGQNVTFRCDPISEHNRLYWYRQTLGQGPEFLTYFQNEAQLEKSRLLSDRFSAERPKGSFSTLEIQRTEQGDSAMYLCASSVGQGSSYEQYFGPGTRLTVT.

The chain uses TRBV29-1 and TRBJ2-5; TCRdb calls TRBD2, which cannot be checked without DNA. Germline CDR1 is SQVTM and CDR2 is ANQGSEA. The CDR3 sequence is 15 residues long. Here the CDR3 reads CSVDKLAGGRETQYF.

The chain is built from TRBV16 and TRBJ2-7. CDR1 is KGHSY, CDR2 FQNENV, per germline. The CDR3 is 14 residues long. CDR3 in amino acids: CASSLDTGSYEQYF.

V and J are TRBV11-2 and TRBJ2-1; TCRdb calls TRBD2, which cannot be checked without DNA. Germline CDR1 SGHAT, CDR2 FQNNGV. The CDR3 runs 15 residues. This chain's CDR3 is CASSPGGDLYNEQFF.

The V and J genes are TRBV20-1 and TRBJ2-1. There are 11 residues in the CDR3. Germline values: CDR1 DFQATT, CDR2 SNEGSKA (reference sequence). The CDR3 loop is CSARGGPEQFF.

The chain uses TRBV15 and TRBJ2-3. CDR1 is LNHNV and CDR2 is YYDKDF in the germline V gene (reference sequence). The CDR3 has 12 amino acids. This chain's CDR3 is CATSRASDTQYF.

The chain carries TRBV4-3 and TRBJ1-6; TCRdb selects TRBD1, and the lack of DNA leaves this call unchecked. Germline loops: CDR1 LGHNA, CDR2 YSLEER. The CDR3 length is 16 residues. The CDR3 protein is CASSQDTPGAPSPLHF.

The rearrangement uses TRBV4-3 and TRBJ2-6. Germline V gene lookup returns CDR1 LGHNA and CDR2 YSLEER. The length of the CDR3 is 16 residues. The CDR3 reads CASSQDASSGANVLTF.

V is TRBV11-2 and J is TRBJ1-1; TCRdb selects TRBD1, and the lack of DNA leaves this call unchecked. Looked up from germline, CDR1 is SGHAT and CDR2 is FQNNGV. The CDR3 spans 12 residues. The CDR3: CASSPTGSEAFF.

This chain uses TRBV5-1 with TRBJ2-7; the TCRdb call, TRBD1, lacks DNA for checking. The CDR3 runs 11 residues. Germline CDR1 reads SGHRS; CDR2 reads YFSETQ. The CDR3 sequence is CASSLRDEQYF. Full variable domain (outside the CDR3, taken from reference TRBV5-1 and TRBJ2-7): KAGVTQTPRYLIKTRGQQVTLSCSPISGHRSVSWYQQTPGQGLQFLFEYFSETQRNKGNFPGRFSGRQFSNSRSEMNVSTLELGDSALYLCASSLRDEQYFGPGTRLTVT.

The chain uses TRBV4-3 and TRBJ2-7; TCRdb names TRBD1, which stays unverified in the absence of DNA. Germline-derived CDR1 and CDR2 are LGHNA and YSLEER. This CDR3 comprises 13 residues. The CDR3 is CASSQGRMHEQYF.

The J gene is TRBJ1-1, the V gene TRBV29-1; TCRdb calls TRBD1, which cannot be checked without DNA. The CDR3 is 14 amino acids. Germline CDR1 SQVTM, CDR2 ANQGSEA. Here the CDR3 reads CSVEGRGADTEAFF.

The chain recombines TRBV3-1 with TRBJ2-5; the D gene TCRdb calls, TRBD1, cannot be checked with no DNA. This CDR3 contains 14 residues. The V gene's germline CDR1 is LGHDT and CDR2 YNNKEL (reference sequence). The CDR3 region is CASSHTTGQETQYF.

This chain joins TRBV6-4 and TRBJ2-3; checking the TCRdb D call of TRBD2 is not possible without DNA. Per germline, CDR1 MRHNA and CDR2 SNTAGT. The CDR3 spans 14 residues. CDR3 amino acids: CASSLAGATDTQYF.